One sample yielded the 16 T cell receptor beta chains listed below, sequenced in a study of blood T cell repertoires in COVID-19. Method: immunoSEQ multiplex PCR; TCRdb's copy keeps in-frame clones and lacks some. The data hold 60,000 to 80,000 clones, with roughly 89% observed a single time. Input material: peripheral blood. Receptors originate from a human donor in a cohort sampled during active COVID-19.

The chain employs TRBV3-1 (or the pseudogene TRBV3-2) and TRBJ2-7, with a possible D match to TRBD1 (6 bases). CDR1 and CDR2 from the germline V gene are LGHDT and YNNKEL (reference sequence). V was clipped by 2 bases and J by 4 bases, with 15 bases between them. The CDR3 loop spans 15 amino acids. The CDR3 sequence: CASSQRQVPWYEQYF. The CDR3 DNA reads TGTGCCAGCAGCCAAAGACAGGTTCCCTGGTACGAGCAGTACTTC.

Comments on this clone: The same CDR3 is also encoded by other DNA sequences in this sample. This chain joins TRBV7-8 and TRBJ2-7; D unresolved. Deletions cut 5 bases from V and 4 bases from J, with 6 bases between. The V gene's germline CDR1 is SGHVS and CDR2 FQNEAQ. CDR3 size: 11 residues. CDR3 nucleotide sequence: TGTGCCAGCAGCCCGGGTTACGAGCAGTACTTC. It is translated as CASSPGYEQYF.

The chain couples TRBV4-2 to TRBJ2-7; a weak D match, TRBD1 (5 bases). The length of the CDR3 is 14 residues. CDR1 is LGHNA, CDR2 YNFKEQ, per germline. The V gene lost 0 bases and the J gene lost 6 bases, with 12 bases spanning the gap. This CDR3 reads CASSQDPGSSEQYF. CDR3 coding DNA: TGTGCCAGCAGCCAAGATCCAGGGTCTAGCGAGCAGTACTTC.

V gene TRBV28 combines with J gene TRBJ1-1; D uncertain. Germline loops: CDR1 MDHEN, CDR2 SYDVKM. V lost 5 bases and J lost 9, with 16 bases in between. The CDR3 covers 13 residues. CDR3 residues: CASSAGMRMKAFF. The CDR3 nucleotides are TGTGCCAGCAGTGCGGGGATGAGGATGAAAGCTTTCTTT.

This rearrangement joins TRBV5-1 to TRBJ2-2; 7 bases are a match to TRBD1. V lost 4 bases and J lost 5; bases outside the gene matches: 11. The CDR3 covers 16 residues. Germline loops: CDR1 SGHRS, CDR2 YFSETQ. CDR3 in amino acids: CASSRAGTEGTGELFF. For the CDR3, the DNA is TGCGCCAGCAGCCGAGCCGGGACAGAGGGGACCGGGGAGCTGTTTTTT.

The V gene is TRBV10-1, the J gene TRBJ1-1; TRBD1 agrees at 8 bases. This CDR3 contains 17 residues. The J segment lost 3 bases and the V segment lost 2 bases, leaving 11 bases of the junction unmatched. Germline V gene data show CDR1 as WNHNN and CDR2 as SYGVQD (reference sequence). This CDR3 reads CASSERWRDRRDTEAFF. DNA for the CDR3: TGCGCCAGCAGTGAGAGGTGGAGGGACAGGAGGGACACTGAAGCTTTCTTT.

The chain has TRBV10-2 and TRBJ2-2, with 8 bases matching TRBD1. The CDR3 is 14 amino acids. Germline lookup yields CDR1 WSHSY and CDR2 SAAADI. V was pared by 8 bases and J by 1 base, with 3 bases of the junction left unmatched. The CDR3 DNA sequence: TGCGCCAGCGGGGGGACAGGGAACACCGGGGAGCTGTTTTTT. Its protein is CASGGTGNTGELFF.

CDR3 sequence reads: CASSYGPAHNSPLHF. The CDR3 region has the DNA TGTGCCAGCAGTTACGGGCCAGCACATAATTCACCCCTCCACTTT. This rearrangement joins TRBV6-5 to TRBJ1-6; no definite D call. Germline CDR1 and CDR2: MNHEY and SVGAGI. The CDR3 consists of 15 residues. Trimming took 2 bases from V and 5 from J, leaving 10 bases between them.

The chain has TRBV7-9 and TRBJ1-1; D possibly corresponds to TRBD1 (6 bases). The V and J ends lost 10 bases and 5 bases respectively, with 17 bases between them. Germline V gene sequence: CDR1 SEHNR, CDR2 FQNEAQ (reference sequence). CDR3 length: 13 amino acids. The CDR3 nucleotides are TGTGCCATAACGGGGGGCGATCGGACTGAAGCTTTCTTT. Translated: CAITGGDRTEAFF. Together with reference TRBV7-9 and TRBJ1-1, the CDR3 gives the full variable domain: DTGVSQNPRHKITKRGQNVTFRCDPISEHNRLYWYRQTLGQGPEFLTYFQNEAQLEKSRLLSDRFSAERPKGSFSTLEIQRTEQGDSAMYLCAITGGDRTEAFFGQGTRLTVV.

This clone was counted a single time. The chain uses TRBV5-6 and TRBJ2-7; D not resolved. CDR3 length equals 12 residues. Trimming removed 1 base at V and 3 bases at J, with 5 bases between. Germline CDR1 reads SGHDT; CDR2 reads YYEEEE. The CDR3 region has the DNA TGTGCCAGCAGCTTGTCCGGCTACGAGCAGTACTTC. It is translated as CASSLSGYEQYF. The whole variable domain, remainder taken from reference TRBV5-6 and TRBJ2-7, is DAGVTQSPTHLIKTRGQQVTLRCSPKSGHDTVSWYQQALGQGPQFIFQYYEEEERQRGNFPDRFSGHQFPNYSSELNVNALLLGDSALYLCASSLSGYEQYFGPGTRLTVT.

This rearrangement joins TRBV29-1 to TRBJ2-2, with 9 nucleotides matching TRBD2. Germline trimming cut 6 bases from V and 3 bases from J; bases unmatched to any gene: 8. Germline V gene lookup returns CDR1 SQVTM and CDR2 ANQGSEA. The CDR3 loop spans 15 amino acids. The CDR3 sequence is CSVKKAGGYTGELFF. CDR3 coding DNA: TGCAGCGTAAAAAAAGCGGGGGGCTACACCGGGGAGCTGTTTTTT.

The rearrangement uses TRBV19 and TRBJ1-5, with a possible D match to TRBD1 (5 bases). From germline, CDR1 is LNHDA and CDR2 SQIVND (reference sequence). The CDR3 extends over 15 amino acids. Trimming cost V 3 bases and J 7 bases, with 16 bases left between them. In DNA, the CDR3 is TGTGCCAGTAGTATCTCCCAGGGCAGCCTCCAGCCCCAGCATTTT. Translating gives CASSISQGSLQPQHF.

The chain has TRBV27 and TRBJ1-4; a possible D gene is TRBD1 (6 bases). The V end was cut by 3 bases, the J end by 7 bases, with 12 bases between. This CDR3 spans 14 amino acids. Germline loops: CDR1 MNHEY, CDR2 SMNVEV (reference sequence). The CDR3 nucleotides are TGTGCCAGCAGTTTTGACAGGTTTGGTGAAAAACTGTTTTTT. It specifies CASSFDRFGEKLFF.

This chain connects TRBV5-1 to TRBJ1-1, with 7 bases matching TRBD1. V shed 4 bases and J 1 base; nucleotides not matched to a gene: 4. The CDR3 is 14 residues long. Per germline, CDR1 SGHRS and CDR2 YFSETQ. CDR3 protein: CASSHRTGNTEAFF. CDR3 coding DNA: TGCGCCAGCAGCCACCGGACAGGGAACACTGAAGCTTTCTTT.

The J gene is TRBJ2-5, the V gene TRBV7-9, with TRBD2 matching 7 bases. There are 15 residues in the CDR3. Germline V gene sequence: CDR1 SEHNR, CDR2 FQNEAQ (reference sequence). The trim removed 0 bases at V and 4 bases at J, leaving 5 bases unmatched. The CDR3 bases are TGTGCCAGCAGCTTAGCCGCAGGGAGGGGAGAGACCCAGTACTTC. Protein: CASSLAAGRGETQYF.

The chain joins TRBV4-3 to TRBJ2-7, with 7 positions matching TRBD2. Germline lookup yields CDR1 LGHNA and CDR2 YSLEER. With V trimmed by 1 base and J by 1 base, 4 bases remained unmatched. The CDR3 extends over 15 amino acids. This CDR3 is CASSQVAGESYEQYF. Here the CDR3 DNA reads TGCGCCAGCAGCCAAGTTGCGGGAGAGTCCTACGAGCAGTACTTC.